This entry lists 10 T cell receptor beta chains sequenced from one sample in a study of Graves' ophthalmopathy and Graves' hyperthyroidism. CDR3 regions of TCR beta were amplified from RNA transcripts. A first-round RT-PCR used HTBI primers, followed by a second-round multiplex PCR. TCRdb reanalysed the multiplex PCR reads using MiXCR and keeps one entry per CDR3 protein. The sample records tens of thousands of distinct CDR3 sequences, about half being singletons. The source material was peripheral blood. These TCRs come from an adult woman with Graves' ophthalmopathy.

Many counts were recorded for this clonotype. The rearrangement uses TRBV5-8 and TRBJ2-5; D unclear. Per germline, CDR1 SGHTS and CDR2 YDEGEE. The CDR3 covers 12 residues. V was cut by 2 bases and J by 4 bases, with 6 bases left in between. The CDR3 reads CASSLFGETQYF. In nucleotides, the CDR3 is TGTGCCAGCAGCTTATTCGGAGAGACCCAGTACTTC.

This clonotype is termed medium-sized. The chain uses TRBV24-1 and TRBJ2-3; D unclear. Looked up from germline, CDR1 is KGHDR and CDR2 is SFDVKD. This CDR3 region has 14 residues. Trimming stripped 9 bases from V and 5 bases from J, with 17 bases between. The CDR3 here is CATGDARHLDTQYF. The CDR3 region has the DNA TGTGCCACCGGGGATGCTCGCCACCTAGATACGCAGTATTTT.

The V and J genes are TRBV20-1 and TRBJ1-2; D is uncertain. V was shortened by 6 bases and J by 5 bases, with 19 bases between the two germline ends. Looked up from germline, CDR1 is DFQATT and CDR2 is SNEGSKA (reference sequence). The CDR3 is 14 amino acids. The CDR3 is CSAPRPGTIYGYTF. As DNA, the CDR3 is TGCAGTGCCCCGCGGCCGGGCACAATATATGGCTACACCTTC.

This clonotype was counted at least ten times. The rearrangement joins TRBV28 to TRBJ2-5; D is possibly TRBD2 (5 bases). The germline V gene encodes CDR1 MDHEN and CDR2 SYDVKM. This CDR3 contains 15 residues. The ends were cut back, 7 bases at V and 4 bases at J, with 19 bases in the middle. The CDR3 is CASNPRGAERETQYF. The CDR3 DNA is TGTGCCAGCAACCCGAGAGGAGCGGAGAGAGAGACCCAGTACTTC.

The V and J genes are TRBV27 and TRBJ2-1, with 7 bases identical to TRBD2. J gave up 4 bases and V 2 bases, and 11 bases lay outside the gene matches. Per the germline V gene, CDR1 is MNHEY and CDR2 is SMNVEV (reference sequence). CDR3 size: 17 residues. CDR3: CASSLTRDYQGYNEQFF. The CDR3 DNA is TGTGCCAGCAGTTTAACCAGGGACTACCAGGGTTACAATGAGCAGTTCTTC.

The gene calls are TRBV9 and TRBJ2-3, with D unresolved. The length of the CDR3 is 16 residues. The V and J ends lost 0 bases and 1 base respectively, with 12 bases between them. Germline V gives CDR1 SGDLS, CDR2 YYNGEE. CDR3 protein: CASSVGPSQRTDTQYF. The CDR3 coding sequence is TGTGCCAGCAGCGTAGGACCGAGCCAGCGCACAGATACGCAGTATTTT.

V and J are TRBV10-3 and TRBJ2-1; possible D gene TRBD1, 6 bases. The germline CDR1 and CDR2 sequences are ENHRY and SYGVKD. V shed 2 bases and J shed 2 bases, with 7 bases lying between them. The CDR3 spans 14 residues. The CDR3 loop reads CAISEGGAYNEQFF. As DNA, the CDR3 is TGTGCCATCAGTGAGGGGGGCGCCTACAATGAGCAGTTCTTC.

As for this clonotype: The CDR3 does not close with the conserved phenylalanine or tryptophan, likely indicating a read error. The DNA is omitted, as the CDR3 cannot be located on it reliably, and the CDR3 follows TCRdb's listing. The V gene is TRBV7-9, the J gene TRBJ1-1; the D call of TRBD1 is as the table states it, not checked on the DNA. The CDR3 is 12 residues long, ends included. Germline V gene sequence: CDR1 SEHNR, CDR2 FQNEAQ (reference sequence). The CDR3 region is CASSLGQGEAFL.

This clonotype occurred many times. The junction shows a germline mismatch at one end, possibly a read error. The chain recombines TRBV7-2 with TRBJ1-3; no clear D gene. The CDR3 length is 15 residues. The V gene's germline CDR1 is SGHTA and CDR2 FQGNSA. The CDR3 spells CASSLAWESGNTTYF. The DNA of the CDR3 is TGTGCCAGCAGCTTAGCGTGGGAGTCTGGAAACACCACATATTTT.

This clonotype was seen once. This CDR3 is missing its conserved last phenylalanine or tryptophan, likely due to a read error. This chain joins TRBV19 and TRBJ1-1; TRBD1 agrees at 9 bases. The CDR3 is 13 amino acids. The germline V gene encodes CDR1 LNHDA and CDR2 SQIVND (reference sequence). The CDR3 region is CASKRTGETGAFL. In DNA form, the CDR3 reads TGTGCCAGTAAAAGGACAGGGGAAACTGGAGCTTTCTTA.